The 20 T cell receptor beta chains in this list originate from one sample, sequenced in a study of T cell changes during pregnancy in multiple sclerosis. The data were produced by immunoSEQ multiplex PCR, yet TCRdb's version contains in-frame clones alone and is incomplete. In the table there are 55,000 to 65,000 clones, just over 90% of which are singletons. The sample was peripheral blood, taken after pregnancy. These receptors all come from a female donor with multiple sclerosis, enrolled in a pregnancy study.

CDR3 bases: TGTGCCAGCAGCCTTACCGGGGGTAAAAACATTCAGTACTTC. Protein sequence: CASSLTGGKNIQYF. The V gene is TRBV7-2, the J gene TRBJ2-4; tentatively, D is TRBD2 (6 bases). Deletions cut 5 bases from V and 4 bases from J, with 12 bases between. The germline V gene has CDR1 SGHTA and CDR2 FQGNSA. This CDR3 comprises 14 residues.

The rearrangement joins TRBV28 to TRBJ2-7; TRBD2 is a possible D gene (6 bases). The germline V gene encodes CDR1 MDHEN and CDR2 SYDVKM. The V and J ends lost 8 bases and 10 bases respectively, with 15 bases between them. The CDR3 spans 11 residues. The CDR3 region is CASGNVGGQYF. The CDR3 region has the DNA TGTGCCAGCGGAAACGTCGGGGGACAGTACTTC.

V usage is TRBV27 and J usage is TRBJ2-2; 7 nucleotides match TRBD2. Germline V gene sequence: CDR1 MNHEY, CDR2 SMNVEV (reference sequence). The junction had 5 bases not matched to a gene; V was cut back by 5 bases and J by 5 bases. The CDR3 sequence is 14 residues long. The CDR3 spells CASSLGLVTGELFF. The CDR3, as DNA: TGTGCCAGCAGTCTTGGACTAGTTACCGGGGAGCTGTTTTTT.

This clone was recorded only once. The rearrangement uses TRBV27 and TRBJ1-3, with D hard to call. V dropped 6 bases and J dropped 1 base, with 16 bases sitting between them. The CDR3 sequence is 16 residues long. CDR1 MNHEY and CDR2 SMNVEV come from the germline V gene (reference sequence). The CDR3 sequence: CASRGRTGGSGNTIYF. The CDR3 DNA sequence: TGTGCCAGCAGGGGGAGGACCGGTGGGTCTGGAAACACCATATATTTT.

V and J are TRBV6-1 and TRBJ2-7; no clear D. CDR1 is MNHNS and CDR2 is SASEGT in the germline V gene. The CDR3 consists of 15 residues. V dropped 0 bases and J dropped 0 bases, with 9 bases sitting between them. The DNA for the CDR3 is TGTGCCAGCAGTGAAGCGCTTGGAGTCTCCTACGAGCAGTACTTC. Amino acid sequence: CASSEALGVSYEQYF.

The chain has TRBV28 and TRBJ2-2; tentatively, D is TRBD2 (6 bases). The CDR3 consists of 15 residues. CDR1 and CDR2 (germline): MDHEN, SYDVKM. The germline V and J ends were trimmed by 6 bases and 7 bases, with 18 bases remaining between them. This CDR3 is CASRGRSRGHGELFF. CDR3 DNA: TGTGCCAGCAGAGGGAGGTCTAGGGGTCACGGGGAGCTGTTTTTT.

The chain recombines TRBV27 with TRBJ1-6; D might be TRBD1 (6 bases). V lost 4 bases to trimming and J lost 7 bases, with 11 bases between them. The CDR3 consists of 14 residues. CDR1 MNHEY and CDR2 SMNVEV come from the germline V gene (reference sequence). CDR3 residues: CASSSDSSNSPLHF. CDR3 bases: TGTGCCAGCAGTTCGGACAGTTCCAATTCACCCCTCCACTTT.

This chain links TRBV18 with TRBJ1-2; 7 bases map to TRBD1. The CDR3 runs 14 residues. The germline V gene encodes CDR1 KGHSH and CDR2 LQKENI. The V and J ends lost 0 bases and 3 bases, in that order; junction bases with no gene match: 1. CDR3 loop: CASSPPGQYYGYTF. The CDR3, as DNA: TGTGCCAGCTCACCACCGGGACAGTACTATGGCTACACCTTC.

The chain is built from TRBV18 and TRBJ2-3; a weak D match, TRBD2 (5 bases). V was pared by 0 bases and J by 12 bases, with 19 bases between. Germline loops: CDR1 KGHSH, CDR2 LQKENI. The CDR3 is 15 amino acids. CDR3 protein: CASSPPGGEGSGQYF. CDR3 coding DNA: TGTGCCAGCTCACCACCGGGCGGAGAGGGATCGGGACAGTATTTT.

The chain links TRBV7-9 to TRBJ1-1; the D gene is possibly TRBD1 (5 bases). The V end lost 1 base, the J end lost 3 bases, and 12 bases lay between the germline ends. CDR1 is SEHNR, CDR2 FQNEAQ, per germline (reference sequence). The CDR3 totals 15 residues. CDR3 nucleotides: TGTGCCAGCAGCTTAGTAAGGGGTGTGGACACTGAAGCTTTCTTT. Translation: CASSLVRGVDTEAFF.

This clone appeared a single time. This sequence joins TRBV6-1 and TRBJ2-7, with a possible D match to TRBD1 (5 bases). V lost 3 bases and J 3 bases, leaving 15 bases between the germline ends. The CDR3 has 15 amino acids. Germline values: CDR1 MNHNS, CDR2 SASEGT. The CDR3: CASSDVRGYYYEQYF. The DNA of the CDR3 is TGTGCCAGCAGTGACGTAAGGGGATATTACTACGAGCAGTACTTC.

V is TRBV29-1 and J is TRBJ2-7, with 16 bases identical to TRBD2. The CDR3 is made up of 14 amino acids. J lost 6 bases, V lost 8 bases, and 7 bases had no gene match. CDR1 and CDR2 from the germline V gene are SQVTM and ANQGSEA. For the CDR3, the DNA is TGCAGCATCGGGACTAGCGGGAGGGCAAGCGAGCAGTACTTC. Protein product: CSIGTSGRASEQYF.

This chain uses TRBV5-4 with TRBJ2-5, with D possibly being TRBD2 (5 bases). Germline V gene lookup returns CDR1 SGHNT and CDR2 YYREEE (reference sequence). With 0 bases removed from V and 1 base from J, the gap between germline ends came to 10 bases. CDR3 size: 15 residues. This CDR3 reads CASSLVGSAQETQYF. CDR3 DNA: TGTGCCAGCAGCTTGGTTGGTAGCGCCCAAGAGACCCAGTACTTC.

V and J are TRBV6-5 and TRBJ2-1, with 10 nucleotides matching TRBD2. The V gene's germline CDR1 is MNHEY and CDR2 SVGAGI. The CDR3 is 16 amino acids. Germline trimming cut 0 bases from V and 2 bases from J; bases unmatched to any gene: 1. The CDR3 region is CASSYSTSGTYNEQFF. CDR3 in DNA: TGTGCCAGCAGTTACTCCACTAGCGGGACCTACAATGAGCAGTTCTTC.

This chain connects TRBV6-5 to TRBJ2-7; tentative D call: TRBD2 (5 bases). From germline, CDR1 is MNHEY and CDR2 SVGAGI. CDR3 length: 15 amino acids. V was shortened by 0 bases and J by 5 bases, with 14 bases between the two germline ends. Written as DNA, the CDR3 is TGTGCCAGCAGTTACTCTGCGCGGGTTTGGGACGAGCAGTACTTC. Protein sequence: CASSYSARVWDEQYF.

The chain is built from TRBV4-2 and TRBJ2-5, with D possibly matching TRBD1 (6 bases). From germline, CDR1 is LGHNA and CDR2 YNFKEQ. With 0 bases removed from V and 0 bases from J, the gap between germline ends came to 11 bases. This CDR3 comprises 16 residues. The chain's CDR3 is CASSQESGAYQETQYF. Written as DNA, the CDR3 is TGTGCCAGCAGCCAAGAATCAGGGGCGTACCAAGAGACCCAGTACTTC.

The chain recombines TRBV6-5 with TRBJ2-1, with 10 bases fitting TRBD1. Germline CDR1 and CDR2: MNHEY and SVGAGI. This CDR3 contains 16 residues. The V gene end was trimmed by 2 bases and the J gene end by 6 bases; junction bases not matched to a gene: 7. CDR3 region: CASSYRRQGATNEQFF. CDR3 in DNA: TGTGCCAGCAGTTACCGACGACAGGGGGCCACCAATGAGCAGTTCTTC.

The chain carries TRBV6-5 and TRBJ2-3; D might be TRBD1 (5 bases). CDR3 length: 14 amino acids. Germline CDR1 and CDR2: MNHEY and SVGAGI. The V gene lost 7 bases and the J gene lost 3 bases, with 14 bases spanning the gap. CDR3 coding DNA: TGTGCCAGCACCCCAGGGTTGAGGACAGATACGCAGTATTTT. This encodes CASTPGLRTDTQYF.

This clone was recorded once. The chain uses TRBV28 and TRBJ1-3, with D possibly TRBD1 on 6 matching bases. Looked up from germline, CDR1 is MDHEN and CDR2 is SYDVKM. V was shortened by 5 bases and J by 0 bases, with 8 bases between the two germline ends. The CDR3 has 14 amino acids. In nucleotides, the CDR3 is TGTGCCAGCAGTCCAGGGGACTCTGGAAACACCATATATTTT. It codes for CASSPGDSGNTIYF.

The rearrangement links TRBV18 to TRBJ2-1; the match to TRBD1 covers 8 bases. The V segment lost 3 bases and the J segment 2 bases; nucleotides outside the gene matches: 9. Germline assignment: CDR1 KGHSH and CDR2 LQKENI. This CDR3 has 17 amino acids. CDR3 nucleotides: TGTGCCAGCTCACCCCGCAGAGACAGGGGAACCTACAATGAGCAGTTCTTC. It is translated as CASSPRRDRGTYNEQFF.